The source of this T cell receptor (beta chain) is a study of graft-versus-host responses after intestinal transplantation. Generated by immunoSEQ multiplex PCR, the TCRdb table keeps only in-frame clones and is missing some. The sample holds some 5,200 clones; less than 30% are singletons and the top ten take about 3.6%. The authors plated approximately 200,000 CFSE-labeled responder cells with approximately 200,000 irradiated, violet-dye-labeled stimulator cells. The sequence was collected from a human patient who was an organ donor for intestinal transplantation. Source: alloreactive CD4+ T cells from a mixed lymphocyte reaction culture, taken before transplantation. Subset denoted: CFSE-low proliferating T cells sorted from roughly six-day pre-transplant mixed lymphocyte reaction (GvH or HvG direction).

In nucleotides, the CDR3 is TGTGCCAGCAGCTTAGCAGGACTCACAGATACGCAGTATTTT. This encodes CASSLAGLTDTQYF. The chain couples TRBV11-2 to TRBJ2-3; TRBD2 might be the D (5 bases). V was pared by 1 base and J by 2 bases, with 7 bases between. Per germline, CDR1 SGHAT and CDR2 FQNNGV. CDR3 length: 14 amino acids. The full variable domain, in which reference TRBV11-2 and TRBJ2-3 provide the parts outside the CDR3, is EAGVAQSPRYKIIEKRQSVAFWCNPISGHATLYWYQQILGQGPKLLIQFQNNGVVDDSQLPKDRFSAERLKGVDSTLKIQPAKLEDSAVYLCASSLAGLTDTQYFGPGTRLTVL.